This TCR beta chain was profiled in a study of T cells in Graves' hyperthyroidism and ophthalmopathy. RNA transcripts served as the template for amplifying TCR beta CDR3 regions. The TCR CDR3 first-round RT-PCR relied on the HTBI primer set. TCRdb ran MiXCR on the multiplex PCR reads and lists one entry per CDR3 protein. The sample contains 650,000 to 850,000 distinct CDR3 sequences, approximately 19% of which appear only once. Germline V gene sequence: CDR1 SGHTA, CDR2 FQGNSA. This CDR3 has 15 residues. The V and J ends lost 6 bases and 4 bases, in that order; junction bases with no gene match: 9. This clonotype was found many times. Its matching antigen is unknown. Exclusion followed for patients with uncontrolled infection, other autoimmune disease, pregnancy or lactation. From approximately 9.1 ml of fresh peripheral blood, PBMCs were isolated. Study conclusions and caveats: In simple terms, a model built on 13 V-J features told ophthalmopathy apart from stable hyperthyroidism.

The specimen sequenced was blood. J is TRBJ1-5 and V is TRBV7-2; 7 bases fit TRBD1. The sequence derives from a woman aged 45-65 years with Graves' hyperthyroidism that later progressed to Graves' ophthalmopathy. CDR3 bases: TGTGCCAGCAGTTGGGCAGGGGGTGGGAATCAGCCCCAGCATTTT. The encoded protein is CASSWAGGGNQPQHF.